This TCR beta chain was retrieved from a study of PD-1 blockade in classical Hodgkin lymphoma. This CDR3 is built from 14 residues. There was relapse after autologous stem cell transplantation in every patient, and there was variation in brentuximab vedotin exposure. From thawed PBMCs, CD4+ T cells were purified using magnetic negative selection. Whole-study results and caveats: Some patients began nivolumab under 1 year after ASCT. These patients were excluded from later analyses. Only CD4+ TCR diversity, not CD8+, had risen significantly by C4D1.

The table came from immunoSEQ multiplex PCR; TCRdb's copy has only in-frame clones and leaves some out. This sample has over 25,000 clones; about 83% occur once, and the top ten carry around 2.3%. A remark on this clone: Antigen: not known.

The receptor comes from a human donor with classical Hodgkin lymphoma. Sequences were derived from CD4+ T cells from blood, sampled at baseline. This sequence joins TRBV21-1 and TRBJ1-1; the tabulated D call, TRBD1, remains unverified against the DNA. TRBV21-1 is a documented pseudogene. The DNA of the CDR3 is TGTGCCAGCAGCAAGTCCGACAGGGCCACTGAAGCTTTCTTT. This translates into CASSKSDRATEAFF.